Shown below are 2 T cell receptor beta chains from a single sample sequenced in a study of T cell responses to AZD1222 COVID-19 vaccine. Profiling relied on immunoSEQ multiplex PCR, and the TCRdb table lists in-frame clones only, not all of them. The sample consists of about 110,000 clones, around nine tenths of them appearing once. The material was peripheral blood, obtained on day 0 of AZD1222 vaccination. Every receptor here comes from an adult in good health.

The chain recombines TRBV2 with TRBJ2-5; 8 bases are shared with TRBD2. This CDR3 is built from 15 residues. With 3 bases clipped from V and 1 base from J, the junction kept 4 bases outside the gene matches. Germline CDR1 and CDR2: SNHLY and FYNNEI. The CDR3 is CASSDLAGPQETQYF. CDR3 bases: TGTGCCAGCAGTGACCTAGCGGGCCCCCAAGAGACCCAGTACTTC.

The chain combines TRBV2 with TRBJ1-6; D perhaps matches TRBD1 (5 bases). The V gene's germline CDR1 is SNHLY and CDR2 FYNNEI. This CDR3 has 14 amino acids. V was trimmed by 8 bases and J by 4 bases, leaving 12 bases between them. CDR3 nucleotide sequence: TGTGCCAGCGGGAGGGGCCAGTATAATTCACCCCTCCACTTT. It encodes CASGRGQYNSPLHF.